These 29 T cell receptor beta chains were all obtained from the same sample, sequenced in a study of T cells after yellow fever vaccination. TCRdb called the 5' RACE reads again in MiXCR, with one record for every CDR3 protein. The sample shows 95,000 to 100,000 distinct CDR3 sequences, around 5.5% of them seen only once. The sequencing here drew on CD8+ T cells sorted from PBMCs, taken 10 days after the yellow fever booster vaccination. The receptors stem from a young man who received the YFV17D yellow fever vaccine.

The sample holds many counts of this clonotype. The genes are TRBV2 and TRBJ2-1; 8 bases fit TRBD2. The CDR3 extends over 15 amino acids. Looked up from germline, CDR1 is SNHLY and CDR2 is FYNNEI. The V and J ends lost 10 bases and 3 bases, in that order; junction bases with no gene match: 11. The CDR3 coding sequence is TGTGCCATAGCCGGGACTAGGGGTCACTACAATGAGCAGTTCTTC. Protein sequence: CAIAGTRGHYNEQFF.

In its sample, this clonotype was seen a few times. V is TRBV14 and J is TRBJ2-6; the D is unclear. The ends were cut back, 1 base at V and 0 bases at J, with 7 bases in the middle. The CDR3 extends over 16 amino acids. Germline V CDR1 and CDR2: SGHDN, FVKESK. The CDR3 here is CASSQAEPSGANVLTF. The CDR3 region has the DNA TGTGCCAGCAGCCAAGCTGAGCCCTCTGGGGCCAACGTCCTGACTTTC.

This clonotype appeared a few times. This chain uses TRBV7-2 with TRBJ2-1; D ambiguous. Trimming pared 1 base from V and 0 bases from J, leaving 7 bases between. Germline V CDR1 and CDR2: SGHTA, FQGNSA. The CDR3 is 15 residues long. The CDR3 bases are TGTGCCAGCAGCTTAGGTGTATCCTCCTACAATGAGCAGTTCTTC. As protein: CASSLGVSSYNEQFF.

By share, this clonotype ranks as medium-sized (0.01 to 0.1%). The rearrangement links TRBV10-2 to TRBJ2-2, with 7 bases fitting TRBD2. This CDR3 is 17 amino acids long. Germline V lookup: CDR1 WSHSY, CDR2 SAAADI. V gave up 3 bases and J gave up 2 bases; unmatched junction bases: 9. CDR3 region: CASSDLGRGTNTGELFF. In DNA, the CDR3 is TGCGCCAGCAGTGATCTAGGGCGGGGGACTAACACCGGGGAGCTGTTTTTT.

This rearrangement joins TRBV4-3 to TRBJ2-1; TRBD1 matches 9 bases. Germline CDR1 reads LGHNA; CDR2 reads YSLEER. Trimming took 4 bases from V and 9 from J; bases not matched to a gene: 4. The length of the CDR3 is 13 residues. CDR3 amino acids: CASSLGTGSEQFF. The CDR3 DNA follows: TGCGCCAGCAGCCTTGGGACAGGGAGTGAGCAGTTCTTC.

This clonotype came up many times. This sequence joins TRBV6-5 and TRBJ1-1, with a tentative D call TRBD1 (5 bases). Per germline, CDR1 MNHEY and CDR2 SVGAGI. The V gene lost 6 bases and the J gene lost 4 bases, with 15 bases spanning the gap. The CDR3 consists of 14 residues. Written as DNA, the CDR3 is TGTGCCAGCAGCCGGGGGGGTTTGGCCACTGAAGCTTTCTTT. Amino acid sequence: CASSRGGLATEAFF.

The chain employs TRBV23-1 and TRBJ1-6, with 11 bases fitting TRBD1. TRBV23-1 falls under the ORF class, with uncertain function. The CDR3 is 17 residues long. V lost 7 bases and J lost 5; bases outside the gene matches: 10. DNA of the CDR3: TGCGCCAGCAACGGACAGGGGGCTAAGTTCGATAATTCACCCCTCCACTTT. It translates to CASNGQGAKFDNSPLHF.

The chain employs TRBV7-2 and TRBJ2-2; perhaps D is TRBD1 or TRBD2 (5 bases each). The germline V gene has CDR1 SGHTA and CDR2 FQGNSA. V lost 4 bases and J 6 bases, leaving 15 bases between the germline ends. The CDR3 is 15 amino acids. The CDR3 reads CASSYHRRSSGELFF. The CDR3 region has the DNA TGTGCCAGCAGCTATCACAGGAGGTCGTCCGGGGAGCTGTTTTTT.

This clonotype has a count of ten or more. The J gene is TRBJ2-5, the V gene TRBV28; TRBD2 agrees at 9 bases. CDR1 is MDHEN and CDR2 is SYDVKM in the germline V gene. The CDR3 spans 15 residues. The ends lost 3 bases at V and 5 bases at J; junction bases unmatched: 7. The CDR3 DNA follows: TGTGCCAGCAGTTTCTTGCGGGGGGGCGGGGAGACCCAGTACTTC. Translated: CASSFLRGGGETQYF.

The sample holds many counts of this clonotype. The chain recombines TRBV11-2 with TRBJ2-1, with 10 bases identical to TRBD2. J gave up 8 bases and V 4 bases, and 8 bases lay outside the gene matches. This CDR3 has 15 amino acids. Germline CDR1 and CDR2: SGHAT and FQNNGV. The CDR3 coding sequence is TGTGCCAGCAGCTCCTCTAGCGGGGGTATCTATGAGCAGTTCTTC. Its translation is CASSSSSGGIYEQFF.

In regard to this clonotype: Germline is not matched at one junction end, which may reflect a read error. The V call is TRBV12-3 or TRBV12-4, the J call TRBJ1-3; D unclear. There are 14 residues in the CDR3. CDR3 nucleotides: TGTGCCTGCAGGCCCCTCGGCTCTGGAAACACCATATATTTT. Translation: CACRPLGSGNTIYF.

The chain couples TRBV7-2 to TRBJ2-5; D remains unclear. The CDR3 is 13 amino acids. Trimming pared 2 bases from V and 5 bases from J, leaving 9 bases between. Germline lookup yields CDR1 SGHTA and CDR2 FQGNSA. CDR3 sequence reads: CASSLIIRETQYF. The DNA for the CDR3 is TGTGCCAGCAGCTTAATTATCCGGGAGACCCAGTACTTC.

This chain connects TRBV5-1 to TRBJ2-7; a weak D match, TRBD2 (5 bases). The germline gives CDR1 SGHRS, CDR2 YFSETQ. Trimming removed 4 bases at V and 0 bases at J, with 11 bases between. The CDR3 spans 14 residues. CDR3 nucleotide sequence: TGCGCCAGCAGCCTGCGGGTCAGCTCCTACGAGCAGTACTTC. This encodes CASSLRVSSYEQYF.

The chain links TRBV6-5 to TRBJ2-3, with 9 bases that match TRBD2. Trimming took 4 bases from V and 2 from J; bases not matched to a gene: 7. CDR1 and CDR2 from the germline V gene are MNHEY and SVGAGI. CDR3 length equals 16 residues. The CDR3 protein is CASSSTSGGYTDTQYF. The DNA of the CDR3 is TGTGCCAGCAGTTCGACAAGCGGGGGGTACACAGATACGCAGTATTTT.

This clonotype was recorded at least ten times. The CDR3 loop reads CASSLSGGSYEQYF. The CDR3 coding sequence is TGTGCCAGCAGCTTGTCGGGGGGCTCCTACGAGCAGTACTTC. The V call is TRBV5-4, the J call TRBJ2-7, with 7 positions matching TRBD2. Germline CDR1 is SGHNT and CDR2 is YYREEE (reference sequence). V lost 1 base and J lost 0; bases outside the gene matches: 1. This CDR3 has 14 residues.

The rearrangement links TRBV28 to TRBJ2-6, with a weak D call TRBD2 (5 bases). Germline loops: CDR1 MDHEN, CDR2 SYDVKM. Deletions cut 2 bases from V and 4 bases from J, with 15 bases between. CDR3 size: 17 residues. The CDR3 nucleotides read TGTGCCAGCAGTTTAACCCGCACTAGTACCGGGGCCAACGTCCTGACTTTC. As protein: CASSLTRTSTGANVLTF.

The chain couples TRBV7-2 to TRBJ1-1, with D possibly TRBD1 on 5 matching bases. There are 15 residues in the CDR3. V was clipped by 5 bases and J by 4 bases, with 17 bases between them. CDR1 is SGHTA, CDR2 FQGNSA, per germline. Here the CDR3 reads CASSRPVGDGTEAFF. The CDR3 DNA reads as TGTGCCAGCAGCCGGCCGGTCGGGGACGGCACTGAAGCTTTCTTT.

This clonotype was detected only a few times. The V gene is TRBV7-3, the J gene TRBJ2-3, with 7 bases fitting TRBD2. The CDR3 spans 17 residues. Germline CDR1 reads SGHTA; CDR2 reads FQGTGA. The V segment lost 1 base and the J segment 0 bases; nucleotides outside the gene matches: 7. As DNA, the CDR3 is TGTGCCAGCAGCTTAATTGGTTGGCGGGGGAGCACAGATACGCAGTATTTT. The encoded protein is CASSLIGWRGSTDTQYF.

This chain uses TRBV12-3 or TRBV12-4 with TRBJ1-1; D unclear. The CDR3 is 13 amino acids. Trimming cost V 4 bases and J 6 bases, with 12 bases left between them. In nucleotides, the CDR3 is TGTGCCAGCAGTTCCGGAGGGATGCCTGAAGCTTTCTTT. Translated, it gives CASSSGGMPEAFF.

This clonotype was seen many times. The chain links TRBV7-3 to TRBJ1-1; D may be TRBD1 (5 bases). The CDR3 contains 14 residues. Trimming left V 1 base short and J 5 bases short, with 11 bases between. Germline V CDR1 and CDR2: SGHTA, FQGTGA. The CDR3 reads CASSLKGVRTEAFF. In DNA, the CDR3 is TGTGCCAGCAGCTTAAAAGGGGTTCGAACTGAAGCTTTCTTT.

A few counts support this clonotype. V and J are TRBV5-1 and TRBJ1-1; D perhaps matches TRBD1 (5 bases). The germline CDR1 and CDR2 sequences are SGHRS and YFSETQ. V gave up 2 bases and J gave up 1 base, with 9 bases separating them. The CDR3 sequence is 14 residues long. CDR3 region: CASSFEGTNTEAFF. Here the CDR3 DNA reads TGCGCCAGCAGCTTTGAGGGGACGAACACTGAAGCTTTCTTT.

This clonotype occurred once. The chain links TRBV4-3 to TRBJ2-3; TRBD1 is a possible D gene (5 bases). The CDR3 spans 19 residues. Germline loops: CDR1 LGHNA, CDR2 YSLEER. Trimming removed 4 bases at V and 0 bases at J, with 23 bases between. The CDR3 sequence is CASSPSLVRVGSSTDTQYF. The CDR3 DNA reads TGCGCCAGCAGCCCAAGCCTGGTCAGGGTCGGTTCTAGCACAGATACGCAGTATTTT.

This rearrangement joins TRBV21-1 to TRBJ2-7; TRBD2 is the table's D call, not checked against the DNA. TRBV21-1 is a known pseudogene. CDR3 length: 14 amino acids. CDR3 loop: CASSETGGLYEQYV. DNA for the CDR3: TGTGCCAGCAGCGAAACGGGGGGGCTTTACGAGCAGTACGTC.

This clonotype occurred many times. The chain has TRBV15 and TRBJ2-1; D is possibly TRBD1 or TRBD2 (5 bases each). V was clipped by 5 bases and J by 8 bases, with 16 bases between them. The germline CDR1 and CDR2 sequences are LNHNV and YYDKDF (reference sequence). This CDR3 spans 14 amino acids. The chain's CDR3 is CATSGDEIFHEQFF. The CDR3 coding sequence is TGTGCCACCAGCGGGGACGAGATTTTCCATGAGCAGTTCTTC. The complete variable domain, with remaining parts taken from reference TRBV15 and TRBJ2-1, reads DAMVIQNPRYQVTQFGKPVTLSCSQTLNHNVMYWYQQKSSQAPKLLFHYYDKDFNNEADTPDNFQSRRPNTSFCFLDIRSPGLGDTAMYLCATSGDEIFHEQFFGPGTRLTVL.

The chain employs TRBV5-6 and TRBJ2-5; 7 positions match TRBD2. After removal of 2 bases from V and 2 bases from J, the junction contained 3 bases not matched to a gene. The CDR3 loop spans 14 amino acids. Germline V gene lookup returns CDR1 SGHDT and CDR2 YYEEEE. This CDR3 is CASSLAGPQETQYF. CDR3 DNA sequence: TGTGCCAGCAGCTTAGCGGGGCCTCAAGAGACCCAGTACTTC.

This clonotype was seen a few times. The rearrangement links TRBV7-6 to TRBJ2-4; TRBD1 agrees at 7 bases. V trimming: 0 bases; J trimming: 6 bases; junction bases outside the gene matches: 2. There are 14 residues in the CDR3. Germline V gene data show CDR1 as SGHVS and CDR2 as FNYEAQ. Here the CDR3 reads CASSLASGGNIQYF. In DNA, the CDR3 is TGTGCCAGCAGCTTAGCTTCAGGGGGAAACATTCAGTACTTC.

This clonotype was seen many times. V is TRBV6-5 and J is TRBJ2-3; D may be TRBD2 (5 bases). Germline values: CDR1 MNHEY, CDR2 SVGAGI. The CDR3 has 11 residues. Trimming cost V 6 bases and J 4 bases, with 5 bases left between them. CDR3 sequence reads: CASRRADTQYF. Here the CDR3 DNA reads TGTGCCAGCAGGAGGGCAGATACGCAGTATTTT.

This clonotype appeared a few times. This chain's CDR3 is CASSHRDSSFDEQYV. DNA for the CDR3: TGTGCCAGCAGCCACCGGGACAGTAGCTTCGACGAGCAGTACGTC. The rearrangement joins TRBV12-3 or TRBV12-4 to TRBJ2-7; 7 bases are a match to TRBD1. This CDR3 has 15 amino acids. Trimming cost V 6 bases and J 5 bases; bases outside gene matches: 13.

This clonotype was seen more than once but under ten times. The chain is built from TRBV20-1 and TRBJ2-1; a possible D gene is TRBD1 (5 bases). This CDR3 spans 13 amino acids. Germline V gene lookup returns CDR1 DFQATT and CDR2 SNEGSKA (reference sequence). V lost 1 base, J lost 6 bases, and 10 bases lay in between. In nucleotides, the CDR3 is TGCAGTGCTAGAGGTGGACAAAGCAATGAGCAGTTCTTC. As protein: CSARGGQSNEQFF.